The 28 T cell receptor beta chains below come from one sample, sequenced in a study of T cells expressing NK-cell markers. After re-calling the 5' RACE reads, TCRdb lists one entry per CDR3 protein, DNA absent. Its table records around 280,000 distinct CDR3 sequences. The sample consisted of blood T cells: a sorted CD56 or NKG2C T cell subset, CD4+ or CD8+ T cells, or bulk PBMC T cells (not recorded which). The receptors stem from a man aged 18 to 30 in good health.

The chain links TRBV20-1 to TRBJ2-5; TCRdb outputs TRBD1, but without DNA this stays unchecked. Germline V gene data show CDR1 as DFQATT and CDR2 as SNEGSKA (reference sequence). The CDR3 totals 14 residues. The CDR3 sequence is CSARSKTGEETQYF.

The rearrangement links TRBV4-1 to TRBJ2-1. The CDR3 is 13 amino acids. Germline V lookup: CDR1 MGHRA, CDR2 YSYEKL. CDR3 in amino acids: CASSQVGFPEQFF.

The chain has TRBV4-2 and TRBJ2-3. The germline gives CDR1 LGHNA, CDR2 YNFKEQ. The CDR3 length is 14 residues. The CDR3 region is CASSQDPQRDTQYF.

The chain carries TRBV4-2 and TRBJ2-7; TCRdb lists TRBD1, though no DNA is available to test this call. The CDR3 extends over 15 amino acids. CDR1 LGHNA and CDR2 YNFKEQ come from the germline V gene. CDR3 region: CASSQDEGDGYEQYF.

The CDR3 here is CASSRTSGGFYEQYF. The V and J genes are TRBV7-2 and TRBJ2-7; the TCRdb D gene call, TRBD2, has no DNA to confirm it. CDR1 and CDR2 from the germline V gene are SGHTA and FQGNSA. The CDR3 has 15 residues.

CDR3 residues: CASSLTELNNEQFF. J is TRBJ2-1 and V is TRBV27. CDR3 size: 14 residues. Germline lookup yields CDR1 MNHEY and CDR2 SMNVEV (reference sequence).

The chain recombines TRBV5-4 with TRBJ2-1; TCRdb gives TRBD2 as the D gene, but with no DNA this cannot be confirmed. Germline V gene lookup returns CDR1 SGHNT and CDR2 YYREEE (reference sequence). The CDR3 runs 15 residues. CDR3 amino acids: CASSLGPSGSNEQFF.

This chain links TRBV3-1 with TRBJ2-7; TCRdb's D gene call, TRBD1, goes unchecked for lack of DNA. The V gene's germline CDR1 is LGHDT and CDR2 YNNKEL (reference sequence). The CDR3 contains 14 residues. CDR3 protein: CASSHSGRNYEQYF.

The V gene is TRBV6-1, the J gene TRBJ2-1; without DNA, the TCRdb call of TRBD1 cannot be checked. The CDR3 is 17 residues long. The germline CDR1 and CDR2 sequences are MNHNS and SASEGT. CDR3: CASIRTIFAGEDYEQFF.

V usage is TRBV3-1 and J usage is TRBJ2-5; TCRdb indicates TRBD2, and absent DNA this call remains unverified. CDR3 size: 17 residues. CDR1 and CDR2 from the germline V gene are LGHDT and YNNKEL (reference sequence). The CDR3 region is CASSQDVTSGERETQYF.

The chain uses TRBV12-3 or TRBV12-4 and TRBJ2-1; TCRdb's D gene call, TRBD2, goes unchecked for lack of DNA. The CDR3 contains 15 residues. CDR3 sequence: CASSFGGRVSNEQFF.

The V call is TRBV12-3 or TRBV12-4, the J call TRBJ1-3. The CDR3 spans 16 residues. CDR3: CASSLGNLLSGNTIYF.

This chain uses TRBV13 with TRBJ1-1; TCRdb's assignment of TRBD1 cannot be checked, as there is no DNA. The CDR3 spans 13 residues. Germline V lookup: CDR1 PRHDT, CDR2 FYEKMQ (reference sequence). This CDR3 is CASSHRISPEAFF. Combining the CDR3 with reference TRBV13 and TRBJ1-1 gives the whole variable domain AAGVIQSPRHLIKEKRETATLKCYPIPRHDTVYWYQQGPGQDPQFLISFYEKMQSDKGSIPDRFSAQQFSDYHSELNMSSLELGDSALYFCASSHRISPEAFFGQGTRLTVV.

The CDR3 region is CASSHSRGYNSPLHF. V usage is TRBV5-1 and J usage is TRBJ1-6; with no DNA, the TCRdb D assignment of TRBD1 cannot be verified. CDR1 is SGHRS, CDR2 YFSETQ, per germline. The CDR3 totals 15 residues.

The chain joins TRBV7-2 to TRBJ1-3; TCRdb's D call of TRBD1 is untestable without DNA. Germline loops: CDR1 SGHTA, CDR2 FQGNSA. The CDR3 extends over 14 amino acids. The CDR3 protein is CASRPTGSGVTIYF.

CDR3 amino acids: CASSQAWGFTDTQYF. J is TRBJ2-3 and V is TRBV4-3; TCRdb calls TRBD1, which cannot be checked without DNA. The germline gives CDR1 LGHNA, CDR2 YSLEER. The CDR3 is made up of 15 amino acids.

The chain has TRBV12-3 or TRBV12-4 and TRBJ2-1; lacking DNA, the TRBD2 call made by TCRdb goes unchecked. CDR3 length equals 12 residues. CDR3 region: CASRGLDNEQFF.

CDR3 in amino acids: CASSPRQISYEQYF. V usage is TRBV19 and J usage is TRBJ2-7. The CDR3 contains 14 residues. Germline V gives CDR1 LNHDA, CDR2 SQIVND (reference sequence). The full variable domain, rest sourced from reference TRBV19 and TRBJ2-7, is DGGITQSPKYLFRKEGQNVTLSCEQNLNHDAMYWYRQDPGQGLRLIYYSQIVNDFQKGDIAEGYSVSREKKESFPLTVTSAQKNPTAFYLCASSPRQISYEQYFGPGTRLTVT.

The chain has TRBV12-3 or TRBV12-4 and TRBJ2-3; TCRdb selects TRBD2, and the lack of DNA leaves this call unchecked. This CDR3 has 16 amino acids. CDR3 in amino acids: CASSLGGRGVPDTQYF.

V is TRBV29-1 and J is TRBJ2-1; with no DNA, the TCRdb D assignment of TRBD1 cannot be verified. There are 12 residues in the CDR3. The germline gives CDR1 SQVTM, CDR2 ANQGSEA. The CDR3 spells CSEVGVGGEQFF.

The chain joins TRBV18 to TRBJ1-5; no DNA is available, so the TRBD1 call from TCRdb remains unchecked. The CDR3 consists of 15 residues. CDR1 KGHSH and CDR2 LQKENI come from the germline V gene. The CDR3 protein is CASSPNGQGRQPQHF.

J is TRBJ2-3 and V is TRBV29-1; without DNA, the TCRdb call of TRBD1 cannot be checked. The CDR3 is made up of 13 amino acids. Germline CDR1 SQVTM, CDR2 ANQGSEA. CDR3 amino acids: CILTGETTDTQYF.

The chain recombines TRBV29-1 with TRBJ1-1; with no DNA, the TCRdb D assignment of TRBD1 cannot be verified. Germline V CDR1 and CDR2: SQVTM, ANQGSEA. This CDR3 is 12 amino acids long. The CDR3 reads CSVARGPEKAFF.

V and J are TRBV6-1 and TRBJ2-3; the D call from TCRdb, TRBD2, cannot be confirmed without DNA. In germline, CDR1 is MNHNS, CDR2 SASEGT. The CDR3 sequence is 15 residues long. This CDR3 is CASSGLAGFTDTQYF.

CDR3 region: CASSQSGRLAGPAEQFF. The gene calls are TRBV4-3 and TRBJ2-1; absent DNA, TCRdb's TRBD2 call cannot be checked. The germline V gene has CDR1 LGHNA and CDR2 YSLEER. The length of the CDR3 is 17 residues.

V usage is TRBV29-1 and J usage is TRBJ2-1; TCRdb calls TRBD1, which cannot be checked without DNA. CDR3 length: 13 amino acids. From germline, CDR1 is SQVTM and CDR2 ANQGSEA. CDR3 protein: CSVGSAQGNEQFF.

V is TRBV20-1 and J is TRBJ2-2; TCRdb designates TRBD1, a call that cannot be tested without DNA. There are 15 residues in the CDR3. CDR1 DFQATT and CDR2 SNEGSKA come from the germline V gene (reference sequence). The CDR3 sequence: CSARQGAFGYGELFF.

V usage is TRBV6-5 and J usage is TRBJ1-4. The CDR3 totals 15 residues. Germline V gene sequence: CDR1 MNHEY, CDR2 SVGAGI. The CDR3 here is CASSYRAGRNEKLFF.